Reported below is one T cell receptor (beta chain). This sample was taken from a study of cytomegalovirus exposure and HLA in healthy donors. Amplification used 60 Vbeta primers and 13 Jbeta primers. The method was immunoSEQ multiplex PCR; TCRdb's version includes in-frame clones alone and lacks a portion of them. The data hold some 110,000 clones, with more than 65% observed a single time. The V gene end was trimmed by 1 base and the J gene end by 7 bases; junction bases not matched to a gene: 4. The CDR3 covers 14 residues. Per germline, CDR1 LNHDA and CDR2 SQIVND (reference sequence). This receptor was identified in a woman aged 25 to 39 in good health and CMV-seronegative. Sequencing was carried out using PBMCs. This sequence joins TRBV19 and TRBJ2-1; TRBD2 aligns across 7 bases. CDR3 nucleotides: TGTGCCAGTAGTATAGTTCCTAGCGGAAATGAGCAGTTCTTC. Residues: CASSIVPSGNEQFF.